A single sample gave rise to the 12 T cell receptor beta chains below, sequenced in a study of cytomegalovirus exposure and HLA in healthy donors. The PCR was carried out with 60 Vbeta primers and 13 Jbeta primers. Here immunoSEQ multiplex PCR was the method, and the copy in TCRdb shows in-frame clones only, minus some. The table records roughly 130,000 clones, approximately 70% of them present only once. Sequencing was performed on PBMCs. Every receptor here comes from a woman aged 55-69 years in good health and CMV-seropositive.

CDR3: CASSQGVANEKLFF. The CDR3, as DNA: TGTGCCAGCTCACAGGGAGTAGCTAATGAAAAACTGTTTTTT. This sequence joins TRBV18 and TRBJ1-4; D not certain. The CDR3 length is 14 residues. Germline lookup yields CDR1 KGHSH and CDR2 LQKENI. Trimming took off 4 bases at V and 3 bases at J, with 9 bases between the two ends.

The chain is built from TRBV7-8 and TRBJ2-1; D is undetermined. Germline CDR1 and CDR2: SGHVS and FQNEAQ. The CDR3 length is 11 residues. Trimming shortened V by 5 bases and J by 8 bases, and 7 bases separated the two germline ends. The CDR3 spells CASSPSYEQFF. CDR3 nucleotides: TGTGCCAGCAGCCCCTCGTATGAGCAGTTCTTC.

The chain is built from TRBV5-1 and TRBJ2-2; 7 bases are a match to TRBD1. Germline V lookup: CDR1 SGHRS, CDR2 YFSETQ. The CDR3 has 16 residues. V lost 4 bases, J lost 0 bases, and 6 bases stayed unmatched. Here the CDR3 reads CASSQTTGTNTGELFF. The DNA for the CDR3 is TGCGCCAGCAGCCAAACGACAGGGACGAACACCGGGGAGCTGTTTTTT. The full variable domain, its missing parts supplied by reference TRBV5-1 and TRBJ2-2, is KAGVTQTPRYLIKTRGQQVTLSCSPISGHRSVSWYQQTPGQGLQFLFEYFSETQRNKGNFPGRFSGRQFSNSRSEMNVSTLELGDSALYLCASSQTTGTNTGELFFGEGSRLTVL.

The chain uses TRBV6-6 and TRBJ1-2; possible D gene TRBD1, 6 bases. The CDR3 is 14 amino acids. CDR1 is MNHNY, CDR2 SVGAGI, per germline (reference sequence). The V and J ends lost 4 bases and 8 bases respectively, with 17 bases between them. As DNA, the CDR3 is TGTGCCAGCAGTTCTCAAACAGGGACGGGGGGCTACACCTTC. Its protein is CASSSQTGTGGYTF.

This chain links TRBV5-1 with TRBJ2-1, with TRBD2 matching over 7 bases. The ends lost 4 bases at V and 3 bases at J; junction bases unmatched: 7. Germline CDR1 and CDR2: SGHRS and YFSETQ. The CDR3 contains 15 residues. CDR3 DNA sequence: TGCGCCAGCAGCCCAGGACTAGTTGGCTACAATGAGCAGTTCTTC. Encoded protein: CASSPGLVGYNEQFF. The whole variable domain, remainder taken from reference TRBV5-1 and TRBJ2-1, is KAGVTQTPRYLIKTRGQQVTLSCSPISGHRSVSWYQQTPGQGLQFLFEYFSETQRNKGNFPGRFSGRQFSNSRSEMNVSTLELGDSALYLCASSPGLVGYNEQFFGPGTRLTVL.

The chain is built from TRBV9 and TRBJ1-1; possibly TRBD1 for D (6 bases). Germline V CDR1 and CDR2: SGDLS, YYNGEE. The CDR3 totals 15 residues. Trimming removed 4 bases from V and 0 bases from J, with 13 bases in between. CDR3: CASSSGQLMNTEAFF. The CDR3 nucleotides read TGTGCCAGCAGCTCCGGACAGCTAATGAACACTGAAGCTTTCTTT.

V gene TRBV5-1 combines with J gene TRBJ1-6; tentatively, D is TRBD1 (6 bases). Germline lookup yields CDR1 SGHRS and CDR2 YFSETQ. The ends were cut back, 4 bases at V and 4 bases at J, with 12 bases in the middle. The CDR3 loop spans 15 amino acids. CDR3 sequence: CASSPGQSYNSPLHF. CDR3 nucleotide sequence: TGCGCCAGCAGCCCAGGACAGAGTTATAATTCACCCCTCCACTTT. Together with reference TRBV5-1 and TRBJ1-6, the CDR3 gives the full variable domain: KAGVTQTPRYLIKTRGQQVTLSCSPISGHRSVSWYQQTPGQGLQFLFEYFSETQRNKGNFPGRFSGRQFSNSRSEMNVSTLELGDSALYLCASSPGQSYNSPLHFGNGTRLTVT.

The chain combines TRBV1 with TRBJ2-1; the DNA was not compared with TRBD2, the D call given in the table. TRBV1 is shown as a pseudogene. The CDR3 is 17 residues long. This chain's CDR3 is CTSSPDSGGSSYNEQFF. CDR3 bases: TGCACCAGCAGCCCAGACAGCGGGGGAAGCTCCTACAATGAGCAGTTCTTC.

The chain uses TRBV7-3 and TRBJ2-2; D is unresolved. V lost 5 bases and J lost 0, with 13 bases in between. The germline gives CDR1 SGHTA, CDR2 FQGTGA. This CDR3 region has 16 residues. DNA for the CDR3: TGTGCCAGCAGCACACATAACCCATCGAACACCGGGGAGCTGTTTTTT. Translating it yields CASSTHNPSNTGELFF.

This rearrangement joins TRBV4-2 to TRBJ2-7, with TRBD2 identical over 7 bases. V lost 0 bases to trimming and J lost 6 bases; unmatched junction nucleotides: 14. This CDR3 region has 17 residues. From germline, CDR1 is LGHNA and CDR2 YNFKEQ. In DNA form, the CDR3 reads TGTGCCAGCAGCCAAGATTCTGTCGGGGGGTTAGTACGCGAGCAGTACTTC. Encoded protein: CASSQDSVGGLVREQYF.

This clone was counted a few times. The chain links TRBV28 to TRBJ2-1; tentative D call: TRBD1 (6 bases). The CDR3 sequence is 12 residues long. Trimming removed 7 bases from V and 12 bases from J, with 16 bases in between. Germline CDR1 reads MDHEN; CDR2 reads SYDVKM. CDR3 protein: CASMRTAVVQFF. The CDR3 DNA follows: TGTGCCAGCATGCGGACAGCCGTAGTGCAGTTCTTC.

The CDR3 nucleotides are TGCGCCAGCAGCAAGGGACAGGGCCCGTATTCTAGCTCCTACGAGCAGTACTTC. Its protein is CASSKGQGPYSSSYEQYF. The chain has TRBV5-1 and TRBJ2-7, with TRBD1 matching 9 bases. Trimming cost V 4 bases and J 0 bases; bases outside gene matches: 14. This CDR3 has 18 residues. Germline CDR1 and CDR2: SGHRS and YFSETQ.